These T cell receptor beta chains were read from a single sample in a study of blood T cell repertoires in COVID-19. The table came from immunoSEQ multiplex PCR; TCRdb's copy has only in-frame clones and leaves some out. The table lists 150,000 to 200,000 clones, 65% to 85% of them singletons. Specimen: PBMCs or T cells enriched from blood (not recorded which). The receptors derive from a woman aged 25 to 39 who had been exposed to COVID-19. Both conserved end residues are part of each CDR3. The D gene is left open where the match is weak. The listing skips clone size in some rows; elsewhere it reads once, few, many or a size class.

clone_size: NA; d_call: NA; v_call: TRBV20-1; j_call: TRBJ1-1; cdr3_aa: CSASYGTRDTEAFF; cdr3_nt: TGCAGTGCTAGTTACGGGACTCGGGACACTGAAGCTTTCTTT
clone_size: NA; d_call: NA; v_call: TRBV25-1; j_call: TRBJ1-2; cdr3_aa: CASSFAPGFNGYTF; cdr3_nt: TGTGCCAGCAGCTTCGCCCCGGGATTCAATGGCTACACCTTC
clone_size: NA; d_call: TRBD2; v_call: TRBV5-4; j_call: TRBJ2-1; cdr3_aa: CASSLRAGGEQFF; cdr3_nt: TGTGCCAGCAGCTTGAGAGCGGGGGGGGAGCAGTTCTTC
clone_size: NA; d_call: NA; v_call: TRBV11-2; j_call: TRBJ1-2; cdr3_aa: CASSLNRVLHYGYTF; cdr3_nt: TGTGCCAGCAGCTTAAACAGGGTTTTGCACTATGGCTACACCTTC
clone_size: once; d_call: TRBD1; v_call: TRBV5-4; j_call: TRBJ1-1; cdr3_aa: CASLDRENTEAFF; cdr3_nt: TGTGCCAGCCTGGACAGGGAAAACACTGAAGCTTTCTTT
clone_size: NA; d_call: NA; v_call: TRBV18; j_call: TRBJ2-2; cdr3_aa: CASSPPTGLDTGELFF; cdr3_nt: TGTGCCAGCTCACCACCGACAGGTCTCGACACCGGGGAGCTGTTTTTT
clone_size: NA; d_call: NA; v_call: TRBV2; j_call: TRBJ1-4; cdr3_aa: CASSVHNEKLFF; cdr3_nt: TGTGCCAGCAGTGTACATAATGAAAAACTGTTTTTT
clone_size: NA; d_call: NA; v_call: TRBV13; j_call: TRBJ1-6; cdr3_aa: CASSSYTYNSPLHF; cdr3_nt: TGTGCCAGCAGCTCTTATACCTATAATTCACCCCTCCACTTT
clone_size: few; d_call: NA; v_call: TRBV4-3; j_call: TRBJ1-1; cdr3_aa: CASSQDSEGMNTEAFF; cdr3_nt: TGCGCCAGCAGCCAAGATTCTGAGGGCATGAACACTGAAGCTTTCTTT
clone_size: NA; d_call: NA; v_call: TRBV3-1/TRBV3-2; j_call: TRBJ1-1; cdr3_aa: CASSFRGPTEAFF; cdr3_nt: TGTGCCAGCAGTTTCAGGGGTCCCACTGAAGCTTTCTTT
clone_size: once; d_call: NA; v_call: TRBV18; j_call: TRBJ1-2; cdr3_aa: CASSPLDVPNGYTF; cdr3_nt: TGTGCCAGCTCACCCCTAGATGTTCCGAATGGCTACACCTTC
clone_size: few; d_call: TRBD2; v_call: TRBV7-6; j_call: TRBJ2-1; cdr3_aa: CASSLRTSGVYNEQFF; cdr3_nt: TGTGCCAGCAGTTTACGGACTAGCGGGGTCTACAATGAGCAGTTCTTC
clone_size: NA; d_call: TRBD1; v_call: TRBV12-3/TRBV12-4; j_call: TRBJ2-7; cdr3_aa: CASSLGRGSEQYF; cdr3_nt: TGTGCCAGCAGTTTGGGCAGGGGGAGCGAGCAGTACTTC
clone_size: NA; d_call: NA; v_call: TRBV20-1; j_call: TRBJ2-1; cdr3_aa: CSASQGNEQFF; cdr3_nt: TGCAGTGCTAGTCAGGGCAATGAGCAGTTCTTC
clone_size: NA; d_call: NA; v_call: TRBV5-1; j_call: TRBJ1-3; cdr3_aa: CASNEGNSGNTIYF; cdr3_nt: TGCGCCAGCAACGAGGGAAACTCTGGAAACACCATATATTTT
clone_size: NA; d_call: TRBD2; v_call: TRBV5-1; j_call: TRBJ2-3; cdr3_aa: CASSGTSGGRATDTQYF; cdr3_nt: TGCGCCAGCAGCGGGACTAGCGGGGGGCGTGCAACAGATACGCAGTATTTT
clone_size: once; d_call: TRBD2; v_call: TRBV2; j_call: TRBJ2-2; cdr3_aa: CASSLAGGTNTGELFF; cdr3_nt: TGTGCCAGCAGCTTAGCGGGGGGTACGAACACCGGGGAGCTGTTTTTT
clone_size: NA; d_call: NA; v_call: TRBV2; j_call: TRBJ1-1; cdr3_aa: CASSDSMNTEAFF; cdr3_nt: TGTGCCAGCAGTGATTCTATGAACACTGAAGCTTTCTTT
clone_size: NA; d_call: TRBD1; v_call: TRBV5-1; j_call: TRBJ1-6; cdr3_aa: CASSLETGTSPLHF; cdr3_nt: TGCGCCAGCAGCTTGGAGACAGGGACTTCACCCCTCCACTTT
clone_size: few; d_call: NA; v_call: TRBV10-1; j_call: TRBJ1-6; cdr3_aa: CASSDGPNSPLHF; cdr3_nt: TGCGCCAGCAGTGATGGGCCCAATTCACCCCTCCACTTT
clone_size: NA; d_call: NA; v_call: TRBV7-2; j_call: TRBJ1-1; cdr3_aa: CASSLGGWGQLNTEAFF; cdr3_nt: TGTGCCAGCAGCTTAGGAGGTTGGGGCCAGCTGAACACTGAAGCTTTCTTT
clone_size: NA; d_call: NA; v_call: TRBV2; j_call: TRBJ1-2; cdr3_aa: CASSEALPRDNYGYTF; cdr3_nt: TGTGCCAGCAGTGAAGCGCTTCCGAGGGATAACTATGGCTACACCTTC
clone_size: medium-sized; d_call: NA; v_call: TRBV4-3; j_call: TRBJ2-1; cdr3_aa: CASSQDLLNAYNEQFF; cdr3_nt: TGCGCCAGCAGCCAAGATTTACTTAATGCCTACAATGAGCAGTTCTTC
clone_size: few; d_call: NA; v_call: TRBV3-1/TRBV3-2; j_call: TRBJ2-2; cdr3_aa: CASSQAWQNTGELFF; cdr3_nt: TGTGCCAGCAGCCAAGCCTGGCAAAACACCGGGGAGCTGTTTTTT
clone_size: once; d_call: NA; v_call: TRBV20-1; j_call: TRBJ1-1; cdr3_aa: CSASGRGREAFF; cdr3_nt: TGCAGTGCTAGTGGCAGGGGCCGTGAAGCTTTCTTT
clone_size: NA; d_call: NA; v_call: TRBV13; j_call: TRBJ2-1; cdr3_aa: CASGGLSSYNEQFF; cdr3_nt: TGTGCCAGTGGCGGACTCAGCTCCTACAATGAGCAGTTCTTC
clone_size: NA; d_call: NA; v_call: TRBV12-3/TRBV12-4; j_call: TRBJ1-1; cdr3_aa: CASSFGMGGTAFF; cdr3_nt: TGTGCCAGCAGTTTTGGCATGGGAGGGACCGCTTTCTTT
clone_size: NA; d_call: NA; v_call: TRBV6-1; j_call: TRBJ1-4; cdr3_aa: CASSEGEGREKLFF; cdr3_nt: TGTGCCAGCAGTGAAGGGGAGGGCAGGGAAAAACTGTTTTTT
clone_size: NA; d_call: NA; v_call: TRBV6-5; j_call: TRBJ2-3; cdr3_aa: CASSQMTRTDTQYF; cdr3_nt: TGTGCCAGCAGTCAAATGACCAGGACAGATACGCAGTATTTT
clone_size: NA; d_call: TRBD1; v_call: TRBV11-1; j_call: TRBJ2-5; cdr3_aa: CASSFRTGTFQETQYF; cdr3_nt: TGTGCCAGCAGCTTTAGGACAGGGACATTCCAAGAGACCCAGTACTTC
clone_size: NA; d_call: NA; v_call: TRBV14; j_call: TRBJ1-3; cdr3_aa: CASSGPPLGLFGNTIYF; cdr3_nt: TGTGCCAGCAGCGGGCCCCCGTTGGGCTTATTTGGAAACACCATATATTTT
clone_size: few; d_call: NA; v_call: TRBV12-5; j_call: TRBJ2-7; cdr3_aa: CASGLVTNSYEQYF; cdr3_nt: TGTGCTAGTGGTTTGGTAACAAATTCCTACGAGCAGTACTTC
clone_size: once; d_call: TRBD1; v_call: TRBV11-2; j_call: TRBJ2-1; cdr3_aa: CASRQGGGEQFF; cdr3_nt: TGTGCCAGCAGACAGGGGGGTGGGGAGCAGTTCTTC
clone_size: NA; d_call: NA; v_call: TRBV19; j_call: TRBJ2-1; cdr3_aa: CASSIRRVTYNEQFF; cdr3_nt: TGTGCCAGTAGTATACGCAGGGTCACCTACAATGAGCAGTTCTTC
clone_size: NA; d_call: NA; v_call: TRBV7-2; j_call: TRBJ1-2; cdr3_aa: CASSLAGAGEGYTF; cdr3_nt: TGTGCCAGCAGCTTAGCGGGGGCAGGAGAAGGCTACACCTTC
clone_size: NA; d_call: TRBD1; v_call: TRBV7-3; j_call: TRBJ1-2; cdr3_aa: CASSLNWDSRSYTF; cdr3_nt: TGTGCCAGCAGCCTGAACTGGGACAGCCGCAGCTACACCTTC
clone_size: few; d_call: NA; v_call: TRBV12-5; j_call: TRBJ2-5; cdr3_aa: CASGIGSRGQETQYF; cdr3_nt: TGTGCTAGTGGGATTGGGTCTAGGGGCCAAGAGACCCAGTACTTC
clone_size: NA; d_call: TRBD2; v_call: TRBV9; j_call: TRBJ2-2; cdr3_aa: CASSIRGDHTGELFF; cdr3_nt: TGTGCCAGCAGCATCCGGGGGGATCACACCGGGGAGCTGTTTTTT
clone_size: NA; d_call: NA; v_call: TRBV29-1; j_call: TRBJ2-5; cdr3_aa: CSVDPQETQYF; cdr3_nt: TGCAGCGTTGATCCTCAAGAGACCCAGTACTTC
clone_size: NA; d_call: NA; v_call: TRBV5-5; j_call: TRBJ1-5; cdr3_aa: CASSLGVNQPQHF; cdr3_nt: TGTGCCAGCAGCTTGGGCGTCAATCAGCCCCAGCATTTT
clone_size: once; d_call: TRBD1; v_call: TRBV19; j_call: TRBJ1-2; cdr3_aa: CASSTPGQGLYGYTF; cdr3_nt: TGTGCCAGTAGTACTCCGGGACAGGGGCTCTATGGCTACACCTTC
clone_size: NA; d_call: NA; v_call: TRBV30; j_call: TRBJ1-2; cdr3_aa: CAWSVPRGGNYGYTF; cdr3_nt: TGTGCCTGGAGTGTACCCCGGGGGGGTAACTATGGCTACACCTTC
clone_size: NA; d_call: NA; v_call: TRBV30; j_call: TRBJ1-6; cdr3_aa: CAWGEGSPLHF; cdr3_nt: TGTGCCTGGGGGGAGGGTTCACCCCTCCACTTT
clone_size: NA; d_call: NA; v_call: TRBV12-5; j_call: TRBJ1-1; cdr3_aa: CASGLPTTNTEAFF; cdr3_nt: TGTGCTAGTGGTTTGCCGACAACGAACACTGAAGCTTTCTTT